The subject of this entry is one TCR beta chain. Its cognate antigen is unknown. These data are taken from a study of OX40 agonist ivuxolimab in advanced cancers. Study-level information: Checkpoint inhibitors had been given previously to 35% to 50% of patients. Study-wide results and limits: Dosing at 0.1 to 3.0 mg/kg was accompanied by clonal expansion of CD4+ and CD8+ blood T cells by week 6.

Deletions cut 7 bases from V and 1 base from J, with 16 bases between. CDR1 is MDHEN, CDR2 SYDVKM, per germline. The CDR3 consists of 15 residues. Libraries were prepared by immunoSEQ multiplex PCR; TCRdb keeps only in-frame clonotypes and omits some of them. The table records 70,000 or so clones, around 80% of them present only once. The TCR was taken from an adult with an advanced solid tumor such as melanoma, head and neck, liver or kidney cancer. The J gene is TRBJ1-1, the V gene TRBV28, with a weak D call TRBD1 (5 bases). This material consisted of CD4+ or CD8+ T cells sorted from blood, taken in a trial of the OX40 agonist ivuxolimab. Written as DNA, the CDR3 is TGTGCCAGCACCAACCGGGGAGGGACGAACACTGAAGCTTTCTTT. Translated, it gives CASTNRGGTNTEAFF.